This TCR beta chain derives from a study of blood T cells in healthy people across ages. Next came a second PCR, run for about 6 to 11 cycles, which used a sample-barcoded 5' primer along with a J-beta primer mix. A template-switch adaptor that had 12 random nucleotides put a tag on each cDNA molecule. TCRdb passed the 5' RACE reads through MiXCR, listing each CDR3 protein once. Among about 600,000 distinct CDR3 sequences, 40% to 50% were seen once, and the ten largest hold roughly 25%. The CDR3 sequence is 15 residues long. Germline trimming cut 6 bases from V and 6 bases from J; bases unmatched to any gene: 5. The germline V gene encodes CDR1 MNHEY and CDR2 SVGAGI.

Sequencing used blood. V usage is TRBV6-5 and J usage is TRBJ2-2; TRBD2 aligns across 12 bases. The clonotype was recovered from an elderly man in good health. CDR3 coding DNA: TGTGCCAGCAGAGTGACTAGCGGGAGTCCCGGGGAGCTGTTTTTT. It encodes CASRVTSGSPGELFF.